A selection of T cell receptor beta chains follows, all from one sample in a study of CD4 T cells in relation to SARS-CoV-2 and coronaviruses. TCRdb's copy holds only in-frame clones and misses some; the assay was immunoSEQ multiplex PCR. Altogether just under 20,000 clones are present, roughly 80% being singletons, with the ten largest covering about a fifth. No antigen has been identified for these receptors. Sequencing used CD4+ T cells from PBMCs, cultured in vitro. These receptors were taken from a human donor in good health. CDR3s include the opening cysteine and the closing phenylalanine or tryptophan. A D gene is named only where the DNA matches it firmly. Clone size appears in some rows only: once, few, many, or a class for an expanded clone.

clone size	D gene	V gene	J gene	CDR3 DNA	CDR3 protein
-	-	TRBV29-1	TRBJ2-3	TGCAGCGCAGGGGGGGCGGCCGATACGCAGTATTTT	CSAGGAADTQYF
-	-	TRBV4-3	TRBJ1-6	TGCGCCAGCAGCCAAGAGGGGGGGGGCAATAATTCACCCCTCCACTTT	CASSQEGGGNNSPLHF
few	-	TRBV11-3	TRBJ2-3	TGTGCCAGCAGCTTAGGTGGGGGCACAGATACGCAGTATTTT	CASSLGGGTDTQYF
-	-	TRBV6-1	TRBJ1-2	TGTGCCAGCAGTGAAAGCGGTTGGGGCAGGTTCTATGGCTACACCTTC	CASSESGWGRFYGYTF
few	TRBD2	TRBV5-1	TRBJ2-2	TGCGCCAGCAGCTTTAGCGGGAGAGGGACCGGGGAGCTGTTTTTT	CASSFSGRGTGELFF
few	-	TRBV11-2	TRBJ1-2	TGTGCCAGCAGCTCACGAAGCTCATTGGGATATGGCTACACCTTC	CASSSRSSLGYGYTF
few	-	TRBV9	TRBJ1-1	TGTGCCAGCAGCGCCCGTACAGCGAACACTGAAGCTTTCTTT	CASSARTANTEAFF
-	-	TRBV5-1	TRBJ1-3	TGCGCCAGCAGCCTGGGACCGGACTTGACTGGAAACACCATATATTTT	CASSLGPDLTGNTIYF
-	-	TRBV6-6	TRBJ1-1	TGTGCCAGCAGTTACGACCCCGACGCTGAAGCTTTCTTT	CASSYDPDAEAFF
-	-	TRBV2	TRBJ2-6	TGTGCCAGCACTTCCACTGGGGCCAACGTCCTGACTTTC	CASTSTGANVLTF
once	-	TRBV7-2	TRBJ2-7	TGTGCCAGCAGCTTATTCCCCCTCAATACCTACGAGCAGTACTTC	CASSLFPLNTYEQYF
-	TRBD1	TRBV27	TRBJ2-7	TGTGCCAGCAGTTTAAGGACAGGGTGGGAATACGAGCAGTACTTC	CASSLRTGWEYEQYF
-	TRBD2	TRBV9	TRBJ2-5	TGTGCCAGCGGGGCTAGCGGGGAACCCCAAGAGACCCAGTACTTC	CASGASGEPQETQYF
-	-	TRBV6-1	TRBJ2-7	TGTGCCAGCAGTGACGGGGTCTCCTACGAGCAGTACTTC	CASSDGVSYEQYF
few	TRBD2	TRBV29-1	TRBJ2-1	TGCAGCGTTAAAACGGGAGGAAACTACAATGAGCAGTTCTTC	CSVKTGGNYNEQFF
-	-	TRBV25-1	TRBJ1-2	TGTGCCAGCAGCGGACAGTATGATGGCTACACCTTC	CASSGQYDGYTF
-	-	TRBV6-7	TRBJ1-2	TGTGCCAGCAGTTACTCATTCCGGGGCCACAACTATGGCTACACCTTC	CASSYSFRGHNYGYTF
-	-	TRBV5-4	TRBJ2-5	TGTGCCAGCGCCGGGGGAGAGACCCAGTACTTC	CASAGGETQYF
-	TRBD1	TRBV5-4	TRBJ2-7	TGTGCCAGCAGCGGGACAGGGGTAGGCGAGCAGTACTTC	CASSGTGVGEQYF
-	-	TRBV7-2	TRBJ2-1	TGTGCCAGCAGCTCTCCAGCAGGCGGGTTCAACAATGAGCAGTTCTTC	CASSSPAGGFNNEQFF
-	-	TRBV18	TRBJ2-5	TGTGCCAGCTCACCTAGGAGGGAGAGGGGTCAAGAGACCCAGTACTTC	CASSPRRERGQETQYF
-	TRBD2	TRBV2	TRBJ2-7	TGTGCCAGCAGTGCCCCCTTAGCGGGGAGCTCCTACGAGCAGTACTTC	CASSAPLAGSSYEQYF
few	-	TRBV7-2	TRBJ1-1	TGTGCCAGCAGCGCACGACTCGGAGAGAACACTGAAGCTTTCTTT	CASSARLGENTEAFF
-	-	TRBV6-5	TRBJ1-1	TGTGCCAGCAGTTACGCCCAGGCTAAAGTACCTTTCTTT	CASSYAQAKVPFF
few	-	TRBV21-1	TRBJ1-6	TGTGCCACCCACTGGACCCCGCCCTATAATTCACCCCTCCACTTT	CATHWTPPYNSPLHF
few	-	TRBV19	TRBJ1-1	TGTGCCAGTAGTAACGGTCGGACAGCTGAAGCTTTCTTT	CASSNGRTAEAFF
few	TRBD2	TRBV19	TRBJ2-1	TGTGCCAGCAAGCGGGAGCTCTACAATGAGCAGTTCTTC	CASKRELYNEQFF
-	TRBD1	TRBV19	TRBJ1-6	TGTGCCAGTGGGGACAGCTACTATAATTCACCCCTCCACTTT	CASGDSYYNSPLHF
-	TRBD1	TRBV13	TRBJ2-7	TGTGCCAGCAGCTCCCGCGCCGGACAGGGGATGATGGGCGAGCAGTACTTC	CASSSRAGQGMMGEQYF
-	-	TRBV7-2	TRBJ2-1	TGTGCCAGCAGCGCAGGGGTCCCCTACAATGAGCAGTTCTTC	CASSAGVPYNEQFF
-	TRBD1	TRBV7-2	TRBJ2-5	TGTGCCAGCAGCCCAGGGGGTTTTTTTGAGACCCAGTACTTC	CASSPGGFFETQYF
-	-	TRBV5-1	TRBJ2-7	TGCGCCAGCAGCTTACGGGAGAACTACGAGCAGTACTTC	CASSLRENYEQYF
-	-	TRBV7-9	TRBJ1-1	TGTGCCAGCAGTTTAGTCAGGGGTCGTGCCCTTGACACTGAAGCTTTCTTT	CASSLVRGRALDTEAFF
few	TRBD1	TRBV7-9	TRBJ2-7	TGTGCCAGCAGCTTGGCCACAGGGGCCTCCTACGAGCAGTACTTC	CASSLATGASYEQYF
-	TRBD1	TRBV12-3/TRBV12-4	TRBJ2-5	TGTGCCAGCACCCGACAGGGGGAAGAGACCCAGTACTTC	CASTRQGEETQYF
-	TRBD2	TRBV20-1	TRBJ2-7	TGCAGTGCTAGTAATCCTAGCGGCTACTACGAGCAGTACTTC	CSASNPSGYYEQYF
-	-	TRBV6-6	TRBJ1-4	TGTGCCAGCAATGGAGGGTCCGAAAAACTGTTTTTT	CASNGGSEKLFF
few	-	TRBV2	TRBJ1-2	TGTGCCAGCAGTGACTCACCCTATGGCTACACCTTC	CASSDSPYGYTF
once	TRBD1	TRBV5-1	TRBJ2-3	TGCGCCAGCAGCTTGGCGGGACAGGACAAAAGAGATACGCAGTATTTT	CASSLAGQDKRDTQYF
-	-	TRBV3-1/TRBV3-2	TRBJ1-6	TGTGCCAGCAGGATGGCCGGACAGAGAAATTCACCCCTCCACTTT	CASRMAGQRNSPLHF
-	TRBD1	TRBV3-1/TRBV3-2	TRBJ1-2	TGTGCCAGCAGCCACTCGGGTCAGGGGGCCGACGAGGAGGGCTACACCTTC	CASSHSGQGADEEGYTF
-	-	TRBV11-3	TRBJ2-7	TGTGCCAGCAGCCGCCAGGGGCACGAGCAGTACTTC	CASSRQGHEQYF
few	-	TRBV11-3	TRBJ1-3	TGTGCCAGCAGCCAAGGGGGTGATGGAAACACCATATATTTT	CASSQGGDGNTIYF
-	-	TRBV4-1	TRBJ1-5	TGCGCCAGCAGCCAAGACGGGCCTTCGCGGGGGCGCAATCAGCCCCAGCATTTT	CASSQDGPSRGRNQPQHF
-	TRBD1	TRBV4-3	TRBJ2-7	TGCGCCAGCAGCCAAGATGCACAGGGGGCCTACGAGCAGTACTTC	CASSQDAQGAYEQYF
once	TRBD1	TRBV6-6	TRBJ2-7	TGTGCCAGCAGTCACCCACCGGGACAGCTTTCGAACGAGCAGTACTTC	CASSHPPGQLSNEQYF